The clone carrying this TCR beta chain was counted between two and nine times. TCRdb independently ran MiXCR on the 5' RACE reads; one entry per CDR3 protein. This table has about 350,000 distinct CDR3 sequences, roughly 15% appearing once. This specimen comes from a study of T-cell memory formation after mild COVID-19. Material: PBMCs or a T cell subset sorted from them (not recorded which). The clonotype was recovered from a man aged 18 to 30 who had mild COVID-19 (a few samples of this study predate the infection). Cell type and time point are not known.

CDR3 bases: TGTGCCAGCAGTTGGACTAGCGGGGACGCAGATACGCAGTATTTT. Translating gives CASSWTSGDADTQYF. This rearrangement joins TRBV12-3 or TRBV12-4 to TRBJ2-3, with 12 positions matching TRBD2. The V gene end was trimmed by 4 bases and the J gene end by 4 bases; junction bases not matched to a gene: 3. CDR3 length equals 15 residues.